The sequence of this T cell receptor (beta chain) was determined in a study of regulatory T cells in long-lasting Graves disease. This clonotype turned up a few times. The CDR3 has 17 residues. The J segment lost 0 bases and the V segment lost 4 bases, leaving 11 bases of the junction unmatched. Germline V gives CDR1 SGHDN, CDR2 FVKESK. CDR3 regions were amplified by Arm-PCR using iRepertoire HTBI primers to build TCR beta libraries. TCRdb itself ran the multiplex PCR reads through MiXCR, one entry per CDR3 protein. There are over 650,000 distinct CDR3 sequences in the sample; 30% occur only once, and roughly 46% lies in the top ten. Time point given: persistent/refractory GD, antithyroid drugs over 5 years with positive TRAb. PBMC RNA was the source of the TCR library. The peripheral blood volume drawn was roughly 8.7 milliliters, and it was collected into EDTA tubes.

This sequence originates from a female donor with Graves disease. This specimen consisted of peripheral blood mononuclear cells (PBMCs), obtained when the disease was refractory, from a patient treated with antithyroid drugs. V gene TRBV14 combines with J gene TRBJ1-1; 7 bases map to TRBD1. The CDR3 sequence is CASSPGTDFILNTEAFF. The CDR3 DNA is TGTGCCAGCAGCCCTGGGACAGACTTCATTCTGAACACTGAAGCTTTCTTT.